Listed below are T cell receptor beta chains from one sample, sequenced in a study of blood T cell repertoires in COVID-19. Data came from immunoSEQ multiplex PCR; TCRdb stores just in-frame clones and leaves some out. The sample lists about 480,000 clones; roughly 88% were seen once. The sequencing sample was made of PBMCs or T cells enriched from blood (not recorded which). Source of these receptors: a woman in her forties who had recovered from COVID-19. The CDR3 runs from the conserved cysteine through the conserved F or W. A D gene is named only where the DNA matches it firmly. The size entry is marked missing in some rows and otherwise reads once, few, many or a size class.

d_gene	v_gene	j_gene	abundance	CDR3aa	CDR3nt
-	TRBV12-5	TRBJ1-5	-	CASGLVWADYSNQPQHF	TGTGCTAGTGGTTTGGTATGGGCAGATTATAGCAATCAGCCCCAGCATTTT
-	TRBV11-3	TRBJ2-3	once	CASSLGIGASVGDTQYF	TGTGCCAGCAGCTTAGGGATCGGGGCTAGCGTGGGAGATACGCAGTATTTT
-	TRBV6-5	TRBJ2-6	-	CASTERGSGANVLTF	TGTGCCAGCACCGAAAGAGGCTCTGGGGCCAACGTCCTGACTTTC
TRBD2	TRBV19	TRBJ2-3	-	CASRLAGDTQYF	TGTGCCAGTAGACTAGCGGGAGATACGCAGTATTTT
TRBD2	TRBV30	TRBJ2-1	-	CAWSPLAGVGSYNEQFF	TGTGCCTGGAGTCCGCTAGCGGGAGTAGGCTCCTACAATGAGCAGTTCTTC
TRBD2	TRBV20-1	TRBJ2-7	-	CSASFTSGGNEQYF	TGCAGTGCTAGTTTCACTAGCGGGGGCAACGAGCAGTACTTC
-	TRBV7-9	TRBJ1-1	-	CASSSPGPNTEAFF	TGTGCCAGCAGCTCCCCAGGGCCGAACACTGAAGCTTTCTTT
TRBD1	TRBV7-6	TRBJ2-2	medium-sized	CASSPLVGEGATGELFF	TGTGCCAGCAGCCCTCTGGTTGGAGAGGGGGCCACCGGGGAGCTGTTTTTT
-	TRBV13	TRBJ1-1	-	CASSFTRNMNTEAFF	TGTGCCAGCAGCTTCACCAGGAACATGAACACTGAAGCTTTCTTT
TRBD2	TRBV5-1	TRBJ2-1	-	CASSTTSGSGHNEQFF	TGCGCCAGCAGCACGACTAGCGGGAGCGGGCACAATGAGCAGTTCTTC
-	TRBV11-2	TRBJ1-3	-	CASSSYRVSGNTIYF	TGTGCCAGCAGCTCGTACAGGGTATCTGGAAACACCATATATTTT
-	TRBV5-8	TRBJ1-5	-	CASSLLQGASNQPQHF	TGTGCCAGCAGCCTTCTACAAGGAGCCTCAAATCAGCCCCAGCATTTT
-	TRBV27	TRBJ2-7	-	CASSPRTSRYEQYF	TGTGCCAGCAGCCCCCGGACTTCCCGCTACGAGCAGTACTTC
-	TRBV5-1	TRBJ1-1	-	CASSRTVMNTEAFF	TGCGCCAGCAGCAGGACAGTTATGAACACTGAAGCTTTCTTT
-	TRBV5-1	TRBJ1-1	-	CASSLVEDFPMNTEAFF	TGCGCCAGCAGCTTGGTCGAGGACTTCCCCATGAACACTGAAGCTTTCTTT